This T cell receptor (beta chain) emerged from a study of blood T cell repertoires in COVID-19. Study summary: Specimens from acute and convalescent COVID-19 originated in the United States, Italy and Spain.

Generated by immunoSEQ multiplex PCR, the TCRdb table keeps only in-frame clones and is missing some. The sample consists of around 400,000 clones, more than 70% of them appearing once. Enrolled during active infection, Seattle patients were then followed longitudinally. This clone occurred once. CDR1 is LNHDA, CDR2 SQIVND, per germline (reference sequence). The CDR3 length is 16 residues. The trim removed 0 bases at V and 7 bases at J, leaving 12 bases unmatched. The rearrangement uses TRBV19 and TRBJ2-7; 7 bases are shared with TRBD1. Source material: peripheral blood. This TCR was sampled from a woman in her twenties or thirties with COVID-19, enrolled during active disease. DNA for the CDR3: TGTGCCAGTAGTATAGAAGGGGCAAGGGGGCGCGGAGAGCAGTACTTC. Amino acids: CASSIEGARGRGEQYF.